This T cell receptor (beta chain) was profiled in a study of shared clonotypes between healthy human individuals. The overall study: Three plates were used per donor for CD4 naive, three for CD4 memory, two for CD8 naive and one for CD8 memory.

Overall study results and limits: In a handful of donors, around 5.5% of naive CD4 clonotypes appeared in common. Unshared clonotypes carried lower generation probabilities than those common to all four donors.

Germline-derived CDR1 and CDR2 are SGHTA and FQGNSA. The CDR3 is made up of 13 amino acids. Deletions cut 2 bases from V and 5 bases from J, with 10 bases between. As concerns this clone: Its target is unknown.

Terminally differentiated effector memory CD45RA+ cells were left out of the naive CD8 fraction, which was CD45RO-negative and positively selected for CCR7. An assay was performed, and its level was deep. Sequencing used immunoSEQ multiplex PCR; TCRdb keeps in-frame clones, though not all of them. The profile shows around 580,000 clones, roughly 98% of them singletons. The chain is built from TRBV7-2 and TRBJ2-7; no firm D call. Sequencing was done on a sample of naive CD8+ T cells sorted from blood. The clonotype was recovered from a man aged 25-45 years in good health. The CDR3 sequence is CASSLTNWNEQYF. The DNA of the CDR3 is TGTGCCAGCAGCTTAACTAATTGGAACGAGCAGTACTTC.